In this sample, the clone carrying this T cell receptor (beta chain) turned up many times. Its specificity is not known. This CDR3 region has 13 residues. The V segment lost 6 bases and the J segment 4 bases; nucleotides outside the gene matches: 2. This specimen comes from a study of regulatory T cells in long-lasting Graves disease. Study overall: Graves' cases, newly diagnosed, had used antithyroid drugs under 3 months. Points from the study as a whole: Those with persistent disease had in common more public clonotypes (roughly 3,000) than new patients (approximately 990).

Regarding time point: newly diagnosed GD, antithyroid drugs for less than 3 months. There was RNA extracted from PBMCs, and the TCR library was made from it. For TCR beta, libraries came from iRepertoire HTBI primers and Arm-PCR of CDR3 regions. In TCRdb, the multiplex PCR reads were re-called with MiXCR into one record per CDR3 protein. The sample carries about 300,000 distinct CDR3 sequences, 15% to 20% recorded once. This specimen consisted of peripheral blood mononuclear cells (PBMCs), obtained at new diagnosis, from a patient treated with antithyroid drugs. This sequence originates from a female donor with Graves disease. The gene calls are TRBV12-3 or TRBV12-4 and TRBJ1-3, with TRBD1 matching over 8 bases. As DNA, the CDR3 is TGTGCCAGCAGCGGGACAGGAGGAAACACCATATATTTT. The encoded protein is CASSGTGGNTIYF.